The 18 T cell receptor beta chains in this list originate from one sample, sequenced in a study of identical twins. TCRdb ran MiXCR on the 5' RACE reads and lists one entry per CDR3 protein. This table has some 320,000 distinct CDR3 sequences, 9% to 15% appearing once. These data are also associated with another study on yellow fever vaccine responses in identical twins.

Input material: CD8+ T cells sorted from blood. The receptors shown here come from a woman between 18 and 29 years old in good health.

The rearrangement uses TRBV28 and TRBJ2-3, with 7 nucleotides matching TRBD2. Germline CDR1 is MDHEN and CDR2 is SYDVKM. The trim removed 4 bases at V and 4 bases at J, leaving 8 bases unmatched. The CDR3 loop spans 15 amino acids. CDR3 sequence: CASSSTAGWADTQYF. CDR3 DNA: TGTGCCAGCAGTTCCACAGCGGGGTGGGCAGATACGCAGTATTTT.

The gene calls are TRBV11-2 and TRBJ2-7; no clear D. Trimming stripped 3 bases from V and 3 bases from J, with 15 bases between. CDR3 length: 15 amino acids. Germline CDR1 is SGHAT and CDR2 is FQNNGV. This CDR3 is CASSFGPDPNYEQYF. As DNA, the CDR3 is TGTGCCAGCAGCTTTGGGCCGGATCCAAACTACGAGCAGTACTTC.

The CDR3 sequence is CATSREWGQNYEQYV. CDR3 nucleotide sequence: TGTGCCACCAGCAGAGAATGGGGACAGAACTACGAGCAGTACGTC. The chain links TRBV15 to TRBJ2-7; TRBD1 matches 7 bases. CDR1 is LNHNV, CDR2 YYDKDF, per germline (reference sequence). J lost 3 bases, V lost 0 bases, and 5 bases had no gene match. The CDR3 covers 15 residues.

In this sample, this clonotype turned up many times. The rearrangement links TRBV12-3 or TRBV12-4 to TRBJ2-2, with 9 bases lining up with TRBD2. The junction had 20 bases not matched to a gene; V was cut back by 5 bases and J by 4 bases. CDR3 length equals 20 residues. Here the CDR3 reads CASSLLVPEIAGAGTGELFF. The CDR3 DNA follows: TGTGCCAGCAGTCTCCTTGTGCCGGAGATAGCGGGAGCAGGCACCGGGGAGCTGTTTTTT.

The table lists this clonotype with a few counts. The gene calls are TRBV4-1 and TRBJ2-1, with D perhaps TRBD2 (5 bases). Trimming left V 1 base short and J 6 bases short, with 7 bases between. This CDR3 spans 13 amino acids. Germline V gene sequence: CDR1 MGHRA, CDR2 YSYEKL. The CDR3 DNA reads as TGCGCCAGCAGCCAAGGGGCGGGCAATGAGCAGTTCTTC. As protein: CASSQGAGNEQFF.

The DNA of the CDR3 is TGTGCCAGCAGGGCTACGTACAATGAGCAGTTCTTC. Protein product: CASRATYNEQFF. The rearrangement uses TRBV7-8 and TRBJ2-1; D call uncertain. V lost 6 bases and J 4 bases, leaving 7 bases between the germline ends. Germline V gives CDR1 SGHVS, CDR2 FQNEAQ. The CDR3 has 12 residues.

The chain uses TRBV11-1 and TRBJ2-6; TRBD2 is a possible D gene (6 bases). Per the germline V gene, CDR1 is SGHAT and CDR2 is FQDESV (reference sequence). V lost 4 bases and J 0 bases, leaving 16 bases between the germline ends. CDR3 length: 18 residues. The CDR3 sequence: CASSWEDRAYSGANVLTF. CDR3 coding DNA: TGTGCCAGCAGCTGGGAGGACCGCGCTTACTCTGGGGCCAACGTCCTGACTTTC.

The V call is TRBV6-1, the J call TRBJ2-1; 8 bases fit TRBD1. Losses at the gene ends were 7 bases for V and 7 bases for J; bases not matched to a gene: 12. Germline V CDR1 and CDR2: MNHNS, SASEGT. The CDR3 contains 15 residues. CDR3 nucleotides: TGTGCCAGCACCCCCGTAACAGGGGGGTGGAATGAGCAGTTCTTC. It is translated as CASTPVTGGWNEQFF.

This clonotype was detected a few times. This chain links TRBV29-1 with TRBJ1-2; tentatively, D is TRBD1 (5 bases). The germline CDR1 and CDR2 sequences are SQVTM and ANQGSEA. Trimming removed 1 base from V and 4 bases from J, with 13 bases in between. This CDR3 is built from 14 residues. CDR3 nucleotide sequence: TGCAGCGTTGAAGGACGGGGGATCTCCTATGGCTACACCTTC. This sequence encodes CSVEGRGISYGYTF.

Ten or more counts support this clonotype. V usage is TRBV9 and J usage is TRBJ2-1, with 8 bases identical to TRBD1. This CDR3 spans 13 amino acids. The V gene end was trimmed by 4 bases and the J gene end by 9 bases; junction bases not matched to a gene: 6. Germline lookup yields CDR1 SGDLS and CDR2 YYNGEE. The CDR3 sequence: CASSRTGYFEQFF. CDR3 DNA sequence: TGTGCCAGCAGCCGGACAGGGTACTTTGAGCAGTTCTTC.

The chain employs TRBV9 and TRBJ2-7, with 7 positions matching TRBD1. Looked up from germline, CDR1 is SGDLS and CDR2 is YYNGEE. Losses at the gene ends were 5 bases for V and 2 bases for J; bases not matched to a gene: 10. The CDR3 has 15 residues. CDR3 amino acids: CASSPDRAPAYEQYV. The CDR3 DNA follows: TGTGCCAGCAGTCCTGACAGGGCACCCGCCTACGAGCAGTACGTC.

There are a few counts of this clonotype. The gene calls are TRBV14 and TRBJ2-1, with D unresolved. V dropped 0 bases and J dropped 8 bases, with 8 bases sitting between them. The V gene's germline CDR1 is SGHDN and CDR2 FVKESK. This CDR3 region has 13 residues. CDR3 in DNA: TGTGCCAGCAGCCAAGAAGGACCGGATGAGCAGTTCTTC. This encodes CASSQEGPDEQFF.

This clonotype came up many times. J is TRBJ2-1 and V is TRBV5-5; D possibly corresponds to TRBD1 (5 bases). CDR3 length: 15 amino acids. The V and J ends lost 4 bases and 0 bases respectively, with 11 bases between them. The V gene's germline CDR1 is SGHKS and CDR2 YYEKEE (reference sequence). CDR3 amino acids: CASSTQGYSYNEQFF. For the CDR3, the DNA is TGTGCCAGCAGCACCCAGGGATACTCCTACAATGAGCAGTTCTTC.

This clonotype was seen ten or more times. The V and J genes are TRBV5-8 and TRBJ2-1, with 7 positions matching TRBD1. The germline V gene encodes CDR1 SGHTS and CDR2 YDEGEE. The CDR3 sequence is 18 residues long. V was pared by 3 bases and J by 0 bases, with 12 bases of the junction left unmatched. CDR3 nucleotide sequence: TGTGCCAGCAGCTCCACTCTCCTGACAGGGAGCTCCTACAATGAGCAGTTCTTC. Translating gives CASSSTLLTGSSYNEQFF.

Only a few counts were recorded for this clonotype. The V gene is TRBV29-1, the J gene TRBJ2-7; TRBD1 is a possible D gene (5 bases). From germline, CDR1 is SQVTM and CDR2 ANQGSEA. There are 12 residues in the CDR3. V lost 0 bases and J lost 5, with 8 bases in between. The CDR3 coding sequence is TGCAGCGTTGAAGATCTAGGGGACGAGCAGTACTTC. Protein sequence: CSVEDLGDEQYF.

This clonotype was counted many times. CDR3 sequence reads: CASSYPTSGTYNEQFF. The CDR3 DNA sequence: TGTGCCAGCAGTTACCCCACTAGCGGAACCTACAATGAGCAGTTCTTC. The gene calls are TRBV6-5 and TRBJ2-1; 8 bases are a match to TRBD2. J was trimmed by 2 bases and V by 2 bases; bases with no gene match: 5. The germline V gene encodes CDR1 MNHEY and CDR2 SVGAGI. The CDR3 extends over 16 amino acids.

This clonotype has a handful of counts. This chain joins TRBV24-1 and TRBJ1-1; 9 bases fit TRBD1. The CDR3 length is 14 residues. Losses at the gene ends were 4 bases for V and 5 bases for J; bases not matched to a gene: 4. CDR1 and CDR2 from the germline V gene are KGHDR and SFDVKD. The CDR3 spells CATSEGTGRTEAFF. The CDR3 region has the DNA TGTGCCACCAGTGAAGGGACAGGGCGGACTGAAGCTTTCTTT.

There are a few counts of this clonotype. J is TRBJ2-1 and V is TRBV4-1; 13 bases line up with TRBD2. The length of the CDR3 is 16 residues. V shed 4 bases and J 5 bases; nucleotides not matched to a gene: 5. The V gene's germline CDR1 is MGHRA and CDR2 YSYEKL. CDR3 DNA sequence: TGCGCCAGCAGCCTCACTAGCGGGAGGGCCGACAATGAGCAGTTCTTC. Protein sequence: CASSLTSGRADNEQFF.